A single sample gave rise to the 12 T cell receptor beta chains below, sequenced in a study of blood T cell repertoires in COVID-19. The assay was immunoSEQ multiplex PCR, and TCRdb's table has in-frame clones only and misses some. The sample includes about 270,000 clones, approximately 86% of them seen just once. Sequencing input: PBMCs or T cells enriched from blood (not recorded which). These receptors were collected from a woman under 30 who had recovered from COVID-19.

The chain has TRBV5-3 and TRBJ1-1; no firm D call. TRBV5-3 carries the ORF label, with uncertain function. Trimming pared 0 bases from V and 10 bases from J, leaving 16 bases between. The CDR3 covers 14 residues. In DNA, the CDR3 is TGTGCCAGAAGCTTGGGCCTTGGCAGGAAGGTAGCTTTCTTT. Protein: CARSLGLGRKVAFF.

The rearrangement joins TRBV30 to TRBJ2-7; D gene uncertain. Trimming removed 0 bases at V and 5 bases at J, with 5 bases between. The length of the CDR3 is 11 residues. Germline loops: CDR1 GTSNPN, CDR2 SVGIG (reference sequence). The CDR3 sequence: CAWSVLNEQYF. The CDR3 nucleotides read TGTGCCTGGAGTGTACTGAACGAGCAGTACTTC.

This clone came up once. The chain combines TRBV4-3 with TRBJ2-3, with 8 positions matching TRBD2. The V segment lost 0 bases and the J segment 2 bases; nucleotides outside the gene matches: 4. The germline gives CDR1 LGHNA, CDR2 YSLEER. CDR3 length equals 16 residues. CDR3 nucleotide sequence: TGCGCCAGCAGCCAAGAGGCTAGCGGGCACACAGATACGCAGTATTTT. This translates into CASSQEASGHTDTQYF.

The CDR3 region is CASTSYRADTQYF. The CDR3 nucleotides are TGTGCCAGCACCTCTTATCGAGCAGATACGCAGTATTTT. The V and J genes are TRBV27 and TRBJ2-3; D uncertain. There are 13 residues in the CDR3. In germline, CDR1 is MNHEY, CDR2 SMNVEV (reference sequence). Trimming removed 7 bases at V and 4 bases at J, with 12 bases between.

V is TRBV9 and J is TRBJ1-5; the D gene is possibly TRBD1 (5 bases). Germline lookup yields CDR1 SGDLS and CDR2 YYNGEE. V dropped 4 bases and J dropped 6 bases, with 14 bases sitting between them. CDR3 length equals 14 residues. In nucleotides, the CDR3 is TGTGCCAGCAGCCCGGGGCTCGGGGGTCAGCCCCAGCATTTT. It translates to CASSPGLGGQPQHF.

This rearrangement joins TRBV5-1 to TRBJ1-2; D ambiguous. CDR1 SGHRS and CDR2 YFSETQ come from the germline V gene. Trimming removed 6 bases from V and 5 bases from J, with 20 bases in between. CDR3 length: 15 residues. CDR3 nucleotides: TGCGCCAGCAAACAAGGAGAGAGACCGTCGTATGGCTACACCTTC. Translating it yields CASKQGERPSYGYTF.

This sequence joins TRBV6-5 and TRBJ2-5, with TRBD1 identical over 9 bases. The CDR3 is 15 amino acids. Germline V gene sequence: CDR1 MNHEY, CDR2 SVGAGI. J gave up 3 bases and V 3 bases, and 5 bases lay outside the gene matches. CDR3 bases: TGTGCCAGCAGTTATCCCAGGACAGGGGAAGAGACCCAGTACTTC. Protein: CASSYPRTGEETQYF.

The V gene is TRBV5-1, the J gene TRBJ1-2, with 12 bases that match TRBD1. V shed 0 bases, J shed 3 bases, and the junction held 12 bases outside the gene matches. The CDR3 has 19 amino acids. Germline V lookup: CDR1 SGHRS, CDR2 YFSETQ. CDR3 nucleotides: TGCGCCAGCAGCTTGGCACTCCGGGACAGGGGGCGAAGAGACTATGGCTACACCTTC. Translated: CASSLALRDRGRRDYGYTF.

This chain connects TRBV7-3 to TRBJ2-7; TRBD1 agrees at 8 bases. V shed 2 bases and J 5 bases; nucleotides not matched to a gene: 2. Germline-derived CDR1 and CDR2 are SGHTA and FQGTGA. There are 13 residues in the CDR3. This chain's CDR3 is CASSLAGGHEQYF. CDR3 DNA sequence: TGTGCCAGCAGCTTAGCAGGGGGCCACGAGCAGTACTTC.

The CDR3 bases are TGTGCCAGCAGCTCCAGGGCGACAGGCGGAATTACATATGGCTACACCTTC. Its translation is CASSSRATGGITYGYTF. This chain joins TRBV7-2 and TRBJ1-2; the D gene is possibly TRBD1 (6 bases). Germline-derived CDR1 and CDR2 are SGHTA and FQGNSA. The CDR3 extends over 17 amino acids. The V end was cut by 4 bases, the J end by 5 bases, with 23 bases between.

The J gene is TRBJ2-7, the V gene TRBV7-2, with TRBD1 matching 10 bases. From germline, CDR1 is SGHTA and CDR2 FQGNSA. The CDR3 runs to 15 residues. The J segment lost 3 bases and the V segment lost 0 bases, leaving 2 bases of the junction unmatched. CDR3 sequence (DNA): TGTGCCAGCAGCTTAGCTGGGACAGGGGTCTACGAGCAGTACTTC. Translation: CASSLAGTGVYEQYF.

The chain carries TRBV11-2 and TRBJ1-2; D gene unclear. Looked up from germline, CDR1 is SGHAT and CDR2 is FQNNGV. V was shortened by 5 bases and J by 8 bases, with 18 bases between the two germline ends. This CDR3 is 14 amino acids long. This CDR3 reads CASSPPQRTVGYTF. The DNA of the CDR3 is TGTGCCAGCAGCCCGCCACAGAGAACTGTAGGCTACACCTTC.